The clone carrying this TCR beta chain was detected once. What it binds is unknown. The CDR3 has 19 residues. The V segment lost 0 bases and the J segment 4 bases; nucleotides outside the gene matches: 14. The germline gives CDR1 DFQATT, CDR2 SNEGSKA (reference sequence). TCRdb processed the reads anew with MiXCR; each CDR3 protein has one entry. The sample has 570,000 or so distinct CDR3 sequences; approximately 40% are singletons. This entry comes from a study of T cell repertoires in cytomegalovirus infection. Looking at the study overall: It can be stated that public TCR beta signatures indicated CMV infection as well as a matching HLA type.

General study findings and limits: Clonotype analysis showed dominance of the ex vivo response by HLA-C-restricted CMV-specific TCR beta clonotypes.

This TCR was sampled from a human donor in good health (CMV status not recorded). Some clones in this sample may be carry-over from other donors' samples. The source was cultured PBMCs, collected from culture after CMV antigen stimulation. This chain connects TRBV20-1 to TRBJ2-3; 12 bases map to TRBD2. In nucleotides, the CDR3 is TGCAGTGCTAGAGATTTCCAGGAGACTAGCGGGAGATTCGCAGATACGCAGTATTTT. Its translation is CSARDFQETSGRFADTQYF.